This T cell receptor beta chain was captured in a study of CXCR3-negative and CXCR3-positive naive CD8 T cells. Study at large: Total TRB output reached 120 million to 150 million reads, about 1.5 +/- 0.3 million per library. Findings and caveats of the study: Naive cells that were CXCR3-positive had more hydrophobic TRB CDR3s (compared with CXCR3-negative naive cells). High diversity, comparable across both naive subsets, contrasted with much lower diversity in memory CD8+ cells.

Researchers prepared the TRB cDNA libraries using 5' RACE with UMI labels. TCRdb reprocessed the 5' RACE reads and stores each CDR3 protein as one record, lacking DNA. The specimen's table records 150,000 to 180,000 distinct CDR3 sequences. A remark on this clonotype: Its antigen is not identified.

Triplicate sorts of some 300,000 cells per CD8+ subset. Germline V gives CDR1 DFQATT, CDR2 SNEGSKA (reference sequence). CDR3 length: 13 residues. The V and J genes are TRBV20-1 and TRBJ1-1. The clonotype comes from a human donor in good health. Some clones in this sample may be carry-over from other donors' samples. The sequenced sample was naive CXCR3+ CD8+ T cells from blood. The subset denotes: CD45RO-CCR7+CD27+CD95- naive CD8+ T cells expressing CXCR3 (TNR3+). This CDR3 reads CSALQAGNTEAFF.